This TCR beta chain emerged from a study of monozygotic twins with inflammatory bowel disease. Study results and limitations: Especially where disease activity was present, IBD patients had fewer clonotypes in common with others than healthy twins did.

Germline V lookup: CDR1 SQVTM, CDR2 ANQGSEA. This CDR3 comprises 14 residues. Researchers put TCRalpha and TCRbeta cDNA through two nested PCRs lasting 16 and 9 cycles. Each CDR3 protein gets one entry in TCRdb, which reprocessed the 5' RACE reads and gives no DNA. The table counts roughly 90,000 distinct CDR3 sequences; 6.5% to 9% lies in the top ten. On this clonotype itself: The antigen is unknown.

The source of this sequence is a human donor with ulcerative colitis or Crohn's disease, or a healthy co-twin of an affected twin (not recorded which). Material: blood. The chain couples TRBV29-1 to TRBJ1-4; TCRdb lists TRBD1, though no DNA is available to test this call. CDR3 sequence reads: CSVAPQGAQEKLFF. Complete variable domain (other parts from reference TRBV29-1 and TRBJ1-4): SAVISQKPSRDICQRGTSLTIQCQVDSQVTMMFWYRQQPGQSLTLIATANQGSEATYESGFVIDKFPISRPNLTFSTLTVSNMSPEDSSIYLCSVAPQGAQEKLFFGSGTQLSVL.